A single sample is the source of the 15 T cell receptor beta chains below, sequenced in a study of identifying expanded T cells in peripheral blood. Here immunoSEQ multiplex PCR was the method, and the copy in TCRdb shows in-frame clones only, minus some. The table records 70,000 to 100,000 clones, around 87% of them present only once. Sequenced: blood. These receptors all come from a person aged 18 to 75 in good health.

This clone showed up just a few times. The genes are TRBV7-9 and TRBJ2-3; no reliable D call. V shed 1 base and J shed 0 bases, with 8 bases lying between them. CDR3 length equals 15 residues. Germline V gives CDR1 SEHNR, CDR2 FQNEAQ (reference sequence). CDR3 region: CASSLGRHSTDTQYF. CDR3 coding DNA: TGTGCCAGCAGCTTAGGACGGCATAGCACAGATACGCAGTATTTT.

The chain links TRBV5-1 to TRBJ2-1, with TRBD2 matching over 7 bases. V shed 4 bases and J 7 bases; nucleotides not matched to a gene: 11. CDR3 length: 15 amino acids. Germline CDR1 and CDR2: SGHRS and YFSETQ. This chain's CDR3 is CASSELPGLMNEQFF. In DNA form, the CDR3 reads TGCGCCAGCAGCGAACTACCGGGACTAATGAATGAGCAGTTCTTC.

This clone was found a few times. The gene calls are TRBV14 and TRBJ1-1, with 9 bases fitting TRBD1. J was trimmed by 4 bases and V by 4 bases; bases with no gene match: 7. The CDR3 consists of 15 residues. Germline V gene data show CDR1 as SGHDN and CDR2 as FVKESK. CDR3 nucleotides: TGTGCCAGCAGCCCATTGGGACAGGGTCTCACTGAAGCTTTCTTT. Amino acids: CASSPLGQGLTEAFF.

The gene calls are TRBV7-6 and TRBJ2-2, with D perhaps given as TRBD1 or TRBD2 (6 bases each). Germline assignment: CDR1 SGHVS and CDR2 FNYEAQ. The CDR3 totals 14 residues. V shed 1 base and J shed 5 bases, with 8 bases lying between them. CDR3 sequence: CASSLGRGTGELFF. The DNA for the CDR3 is TGTGCCAGCAGCTTAGGGAGGGGGACCGGGGAGCTGTTTTTT. Variable domain in full (rest from reference TRBV7-6 and TRBJ2-2): GAGVSQSPRYKVTKRGQDVALRCDPISGHVSLYWYRQALGQGPEFLTYFNYEAQQDKSGLPNDRFSAERPEGSISTLTIQRTEQRDSAMYRCASSLGRGTGELFFGEGSRLTVL.

The chain couples TRBV11-2 to TRBJ2-5; tentative D call: TRBD1 (6 bases). This CDR3 has 13 residues. Germline loops: CDR1 SGHAT, CDR2 FQNNGV. Between the trimmed V and J ends, which lost 3 bases and 4 bases, there was a span of 9 bases. For the CDR3, the DNA is TGTGCCAGCAGCTTGTCCAGGGGAGAGACCCAGTACTTC. Translating it yields CASSLSRGETQYF. Looking up the rest from reference TRBV11-2 and TRBJ2-5 gives the full variable domain: EAGVAQSPRYKIIEKRQSVAFWCNPISGHATLYWYQQILGQGPKLLIQFQNNGVVDDSQLPKDRFSAERLKGVDSTLKIQPAKLEDSAVYLCASSLSRGETQYFGPGTRLLVL.

V is TRBV29-1 and J is TRBJ1-1; D possibly corresponds to TRBD1 (5 bases). Trimming pared 7 bases from V and 0 bases from J, leaving 15 bases between. CDR1 SQVTM and CDR2 ANQGSEA come from the germline V gene. The length of the CDR3 is 14 residues. The CDR3: CSGKRQSLNTEAFF. CDR3 coding DNA: TGCAGCGGAAAGAGACAGTCTTTGAACACTGAAGCTTTCTTT.

The chain links TRBV6-1 to TRBJ1-2; 7 positions match TRBD1. From germline, CDR1 is MNHNS and CDR2 SASEGT. Unmatched junction bases numbered 12, after V lost 11 bases and J lost 0 bases. CDR3 length: 15 residues. This chain's CDR3 is CASREGATSNYGYTF. The CDR3 nucleotides read TGTGCCTCGAGAGAGGGGGCGACCTCTAACTATGGCTACACCTTC.

The rearrangement joins TRBV11-3 to TRBJ1-1; unclear D gene. Germline CDR1 is SGHNT and CDR2 is YENEEA. V lost 5 bases, J lost 1 base, and 11 bases lay in between. This CDR3 is 14 amino acids long. The CDR3 spells CASSTRHSNTEAFF. Here the CDR3 DNA reads TGTGCCAGCAGCACCCGACACTCGAACACTGAAGCTTTCTTT.

The rearrangement links TRBV9 to TRBJ2-3; D is unresolved. The CDR3 has 15 amino acids. Germline loops: CDR1 SGDLS, CDR2 YYNGEE. Trimming shortened V by 1 base and J by 6 bases, and 15 bases separated the two germline ends. The CDR3 protein is CASSVCAATRDTQYF. CDR3 DNA sequence: TGTGCCAGCAGCGTATGTGCGGCGACCAGGGATACGCAGTATTTT.

This rearrangement joins TRBV23-1 to TRBJ1-6; TRBD1 might be the D (6 bases). TRBV23-1 is an ORF, with its function uncertain. The CDR3 contains 15 residues. Trimming took 4 bases from V and 5 from J, leaving 12 bases between them. CDR3 in amino acids: CASSRADRHNSPLHF. CDR3 DNA sequence: TGCGCCAGCAGTCGGGCCGACAGGCATAATTCACCCCTCCACTTT.

The J gene is TRBJ1-2, the V gene TRBV5-4; D uncertain. The CDR3 consists of 13 residues. The germline CDR1 and CDR2 sequences are SGHNT and YYREEE (reference sequence). Trimming pared 5 bases from V and 3 bases from J, leaving 11 bases between. CDR3 nucleotides: TGTGCCAGCAGTTCGGACGCGGACTATGGCTACACCTTC. Its translation is CASSSDADYGYTF.

The V and J genes are TRBV19 and TRBJ1-1; a weak D match, TRBD1 (5 bases). CDR1 and CDR2 (germline): LNHDA, SQIVND (reference sequence). This CDR3 comprises 15 residues. With 3 bases removed from V and 4 bases from J, the gap between germline ends came to 15 bases. The CDR3 coding sequence is TGTGCCAGTAGTATTTGGGCCCCGGGGGGCACTGAAGCTTTCTTT. Protein sequence: CASSIWAPGGTEAFF.

The chain uses TRBV7-2 and TRBJ2-7; 10 bases agree with TRBD1. Germline values: CDR1 SGHTA, CDR2 FQGNSA. The CDR3 runs to 16 residues. V dropped 1 base and J dropped 5; count of bases not matched to a gene: 8. The CDR3 sequence: CASSLDFRTGGNEQYF. The DNA for the CDR3 is TGTGCCAGCAGCTTAGACTTTAGGACAGGGGGAAACGAGCAGTACTTC. The full variable domain, completed using reference TRBV7-2 and TRBJ2-7, is GAGVSQSPSNKVTEKGKDVELRCDPISGHTALYWYRQSLGQGLEFLIYFQGNSAPDKSGLPSDRFSAERTGGSVSTLTIQRTQQEDSAVYLCASSLDFRTGGNEQYFGPGTRLTVT.

The gene calls are TRBV7-2 and TRBJ1-5, with TRBD1 as a possible D gene (5 bases). This CDR3 has 13 residues. Trimming cost V 3 bases and J 10 bases, with 13 bases left between them. Germline CDR1 reads SGHTA; CDR2 reads FQGNSA. This chain's CDR3 is CASSFLGGEPQHF. In DNA form, the CDR3 reads TGTGCCAGCAGCTTTTTGGGGGGGGAACCCCAGCATTTT.

The chain has TRBV11-3 and TRBJ2-1; 8 bases are a match to TRBD2. The CDR3 spans 19 residues. With 1 base clipped from V and 7 bases from J, the junction kept 18 bases outside the gene matches. Germline lookup yields CDR1 SGHNT and CDR2 YENEEA. CDR3 sequence reads: CASSLAGGPGEFEVNEQFF. CDR3 nucleotides: TGTGCCAGCAGCTTAGCGGGAGGGCCTGGGGAGTTTGAGGTGAATGAGCAGTTCTTC. Together with reference TRBV11-3 and TRBJ2-1, the CDR3 gives the full variable domain: EAGVVQSPRYKIIEKKQPVAFWCNPISGHNTLYWYLQNLGQGPELLIRYENEEAVDDSQLPKDRFSAERLKGVDSTLKIQPAELGDSAVYLCASSLAGGPGEFEVNEQFFGPGTRLTVL.